This T cell receptor (beta chain) stems from a study of T-cell reconstitution after alpha-beta-depleted transplantation in children. For this clonotype: Antigen unknown.

Construction of the TCRbeta library involved unique molecular identifiers. TCRdb fed the PCR reads into MiXCR, producing one record per CDR3 protein. The sample consists of around 450,000 distinct CDR3 sequences, about 17% of them appearing once. Findings of the study overall: Newly produced T cells mostly accounted for T-cell counts and diversity one year post-transplant. Expanded graft clones, several hundred of them, were reportedly the source of alpha-beta T cells about two months after transplant. Some patients showed high day-60 TCRbeta diversity, which derived from surviving recipient T cells and thymic progenitors.

This CDR3 has 16 residues. Between the trimmed V and J ends, which lost 4 bases and 4 bases, there was a span of 19 bases. In germline, CDR1 is MNHEY, CDR2 SVGAGI. The receptor comes from a boy under two years old who had a stem cell transplant for Wiskott-Aldrich syndrome, so the T cells may come from the graft donor. The chain couples TRBV6-5 to TRBJ1-2; D possibly corresponds to TRBD1 (6 bases). The sample in question was PBMCs, mostly from graft donor cells, obtained 360 days after TCRalphabeta/CD19-depleted stem cell transplant. CDR3 nucleotides: TGTGCCAGCAGTTTTTCAGTGGGACACAATACCTATGGCTACACCTTC. The encoded protein is CASSFSVGHNTYGYTF.